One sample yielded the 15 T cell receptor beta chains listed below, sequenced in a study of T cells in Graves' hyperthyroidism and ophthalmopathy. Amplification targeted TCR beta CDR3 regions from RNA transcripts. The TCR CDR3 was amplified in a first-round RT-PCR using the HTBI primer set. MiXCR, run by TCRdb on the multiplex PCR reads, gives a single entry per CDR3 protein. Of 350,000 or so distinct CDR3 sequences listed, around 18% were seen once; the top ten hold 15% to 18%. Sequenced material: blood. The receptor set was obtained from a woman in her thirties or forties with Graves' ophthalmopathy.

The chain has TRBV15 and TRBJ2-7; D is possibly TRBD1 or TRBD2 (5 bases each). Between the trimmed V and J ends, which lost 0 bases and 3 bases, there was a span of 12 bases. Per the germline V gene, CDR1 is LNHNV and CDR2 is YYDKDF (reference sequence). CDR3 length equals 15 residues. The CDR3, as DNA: TGTGCCACCAGCAGAGATACGGGACCGTACTACGAGCAGTACTTC. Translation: CATSRDTGPYYEQYF.

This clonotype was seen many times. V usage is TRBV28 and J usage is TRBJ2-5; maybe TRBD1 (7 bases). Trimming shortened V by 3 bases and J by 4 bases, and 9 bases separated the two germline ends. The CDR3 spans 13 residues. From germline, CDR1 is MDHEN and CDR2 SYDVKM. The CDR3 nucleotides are TGTGCCAGCAGTTTCCAGGGGGGAGAGACCCAGTACTTC. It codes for CASSFQGGETQYF.

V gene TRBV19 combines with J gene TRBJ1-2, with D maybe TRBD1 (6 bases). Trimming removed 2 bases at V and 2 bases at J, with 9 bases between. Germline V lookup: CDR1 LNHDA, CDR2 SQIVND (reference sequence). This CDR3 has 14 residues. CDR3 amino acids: CASSIRTVNYGYTF. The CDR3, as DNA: TGTGCCAGTAGTATACGGACAGTAAACTATGGCTACACCTTC.

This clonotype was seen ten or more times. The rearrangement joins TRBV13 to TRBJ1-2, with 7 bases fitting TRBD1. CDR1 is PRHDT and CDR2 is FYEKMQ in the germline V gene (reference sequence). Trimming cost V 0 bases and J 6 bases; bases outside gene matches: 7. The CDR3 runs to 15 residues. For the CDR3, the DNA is TGTGCCAGCAGCTTAGGTCAGGGGGATGATCATGGCTACACCTTC. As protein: CASSLGQGDDHGYTF.

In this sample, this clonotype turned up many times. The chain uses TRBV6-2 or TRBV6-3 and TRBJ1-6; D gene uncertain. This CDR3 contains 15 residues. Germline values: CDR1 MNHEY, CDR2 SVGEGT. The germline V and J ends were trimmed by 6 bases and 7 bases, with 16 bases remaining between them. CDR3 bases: TGTGCCAGCAGAGCGGGCAGAGTCACAAATTCACCCCTCCACTTT. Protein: CASRAGRVTNSPLHF.

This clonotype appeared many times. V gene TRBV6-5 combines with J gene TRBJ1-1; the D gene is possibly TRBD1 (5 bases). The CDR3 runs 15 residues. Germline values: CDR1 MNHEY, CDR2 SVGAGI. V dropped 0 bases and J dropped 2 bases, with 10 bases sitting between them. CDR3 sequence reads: CASSYSLDSNTEAFF. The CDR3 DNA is TGTGCCAGCAGTTACTCCCTCGACAGTAACACTGAAGCTTTCTTT.

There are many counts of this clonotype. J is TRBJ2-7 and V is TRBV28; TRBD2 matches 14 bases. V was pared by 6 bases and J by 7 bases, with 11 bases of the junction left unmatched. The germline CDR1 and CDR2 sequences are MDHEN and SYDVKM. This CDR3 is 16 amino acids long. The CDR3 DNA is TGTGCCAGCAGACCGAAAAGGGGACTAGCGGGAGTAGAGCAGTACTTC. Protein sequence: CASRPKRGLAGVEQYF.

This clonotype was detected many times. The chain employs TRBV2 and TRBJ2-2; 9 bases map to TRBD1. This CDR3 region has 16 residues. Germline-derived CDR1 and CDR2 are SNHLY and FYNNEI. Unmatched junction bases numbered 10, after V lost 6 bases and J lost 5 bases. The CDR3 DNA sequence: TGTGCCAGCAGCGAGGGACAGGGAGTGTGGACCGGGGAGCTGTTTTTT. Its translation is CASSEGQGVWTGELFF.

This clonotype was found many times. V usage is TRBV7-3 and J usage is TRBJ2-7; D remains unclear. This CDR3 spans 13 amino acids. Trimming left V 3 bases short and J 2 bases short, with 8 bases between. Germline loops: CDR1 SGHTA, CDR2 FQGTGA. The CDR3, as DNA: TGTGCCAGCAGCTTGAATCGGGCCTACGAGCAGTACTTC. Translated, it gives CASSLNRAYEQYF. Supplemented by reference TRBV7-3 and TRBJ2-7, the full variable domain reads GAGVSQTPSNKVTEKGKYVELRCDPISGHTALYWYRQSLGQGPEFLIYFQGTGAADDSGLPNDRFFAVRPEGSVSTLKIQRTERGDSAVYLCASSLNRAYEQYFGPGTRLTVT.

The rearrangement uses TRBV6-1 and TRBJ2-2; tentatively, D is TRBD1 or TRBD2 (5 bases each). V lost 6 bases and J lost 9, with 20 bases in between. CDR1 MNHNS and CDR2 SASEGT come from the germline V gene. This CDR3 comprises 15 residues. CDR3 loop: CASRLESLGDRELFF. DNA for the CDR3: TGTGCCAGCAGGCTGGAGAGCCTTGGGGACCGGGAGCTGTTTTTT.

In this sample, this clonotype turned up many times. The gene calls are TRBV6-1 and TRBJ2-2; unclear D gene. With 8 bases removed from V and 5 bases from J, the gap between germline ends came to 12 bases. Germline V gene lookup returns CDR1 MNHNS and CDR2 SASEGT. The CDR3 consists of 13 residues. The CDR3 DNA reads TGTGCCAGCCTCAAGCAGGATACCGGGGAGCTGTTTTTT. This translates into CASLKQDTGELFF.

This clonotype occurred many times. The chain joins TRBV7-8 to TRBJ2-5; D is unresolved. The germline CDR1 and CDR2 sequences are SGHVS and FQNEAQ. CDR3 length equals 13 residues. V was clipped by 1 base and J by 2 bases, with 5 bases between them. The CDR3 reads CASSLEQQETQYF. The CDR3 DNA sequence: TGTGCCAGCAGCTTAGAACAGCAAGAGACCCAGTACTTC.

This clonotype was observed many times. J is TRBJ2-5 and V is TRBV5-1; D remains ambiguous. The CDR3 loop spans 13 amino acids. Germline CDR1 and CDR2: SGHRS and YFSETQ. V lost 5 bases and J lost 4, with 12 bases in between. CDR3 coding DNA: TGCGCCAGCAGTTTTTTCCAATCAGAGACCCAGTACTTC. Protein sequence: CASSFFQSETQYF.

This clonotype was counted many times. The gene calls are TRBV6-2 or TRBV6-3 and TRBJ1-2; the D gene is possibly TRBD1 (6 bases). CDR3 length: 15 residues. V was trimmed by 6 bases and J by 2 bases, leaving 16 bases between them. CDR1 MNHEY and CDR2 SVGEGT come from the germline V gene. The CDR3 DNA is TGTGCCAGCAGCCCCGGGGACATCCTGAACTATGGCTACACCTTC. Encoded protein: CASSPGDILNYGYTF.

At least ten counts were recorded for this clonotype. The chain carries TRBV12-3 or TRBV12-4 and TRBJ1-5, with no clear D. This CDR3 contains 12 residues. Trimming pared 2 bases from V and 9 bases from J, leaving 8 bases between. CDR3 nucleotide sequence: TGTGCCAGCAGTTTATGGGCGGGGCCCCAGCATTTT. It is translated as CASSLWAGPQHF.